Each of the 19 T cell receptor beta chains below was sequenced from the same sample in a study of T cell responses to AZD1222 COVID-19 vaccine. The assay was immunoSEQ multiplex PCR, and TCRdb's table has in-frame clones only and misses some. In the table there are about 150,000 clones, roughly 89% of which are singletons. Sample: peripheral blood, taken on day 0 of AZD1222 vaccination. These receptor sequences come from an adult in good health.

Written as DNA, the CDR3 is TGTGCCAGCAGCTCCCTGGCAGCGAATCAGCCCCAGCATTTT. Protein: CASSSLAANQPQHF. The rearrangement links TRBV7-9 to TRBJ1-5, with D uncertain. V lost 4 bases and J 4 bases, leaving 11 bases between the germline ends. CDR3 length: 14 amino acids. Germline V gene lookup returns CDR1 SEHNR and CDR2 FQNEAQ (reference sequence).

CDR3 bases: TGTGCCAGCAGTTTCCTGGAAGAGACCCAGTACTTC. Translating it yields CASSFLEETQYF. V usage is TRBV28 and J usage is TRBJ2-5; no definite D call. In germline, CDR1 is MDHEN, CDR2 SYDVKM. There are 12 residues in the CDR3. V was clipped by 3 bases and J by 3 bases, with 5 bases between them.

V gene TRBV6-2 or TRBV6-3 combines with J gene TRBJ1-5; 8 bases line up with TRBD1. The CDR3 is 17 residues long. The germline V gene encodes CDR1 MNHEY and CDR2 SVGEGT. V lost 6 bases to trimming and J lost 2 bases; unmatched junction nucleotides: 12. CDR3 DNA: TGTGCCAGCAGCACTTCCCCTCAGGGGGCAGGCAATCAGCCCCAGCATTTT. Its translation: CASSTSPQGAGNQPQHF.

As DNA, the CDR3 is TGTGCCAGCAGCTTAGGGGCTAGCTCTATTTACAATGAGCAGTTCTTC. Translation: CASSLGASSIYNEQFF. The chain employs TRBV7-2 and TRBJ2-1; D perhaps matches TRBD2 (5 bases). The germline CDR1 and CDR2 sequences are SGHTA and FQGNSA. The ends were cut back, 1 base at V and 4 bases at J, with 14 bases in the middle. The CDR3 loop spans 16 amino acids.

Remarks on this clone: Different DNA sequences within this sample yield the same CDR3. The CDR3 nucleotides read TGTGCCAGCAGTTTATCAGGCAGCTATGGCTACACCTTC. This gives the protein CASSLSGSYGYTF. The chain links TRBV27 to TRBJ1-2; D not certain. This CDR3 is built from 13 residues. CDR1 is MNHEY and CDR2 is SMNVEV in the germline V gene (reference sequence). V gave up 0 bases and J gave up 4 bases, with 6 bases separating them.

V usage is TRBV11-2 and J usage is TRBJ2-7; possibly TRBD2 for D (5 bases). V lost 3 bases, J lost 5 bases, and 20 bases lay in between. The germline V gene has CDR1 SGHAT and CDR2 FQNNGV. This CDR3 comprises 16 residues. CDR3 nucleotide sequence: TGTGCCAGCAGCTTGGAGTTAGGCCACCCCGGGGACGAGCAGTACTTC. Protein: CASSLELGHPGDEQYF.

V gene TRBV9 combines with J gene TRBJ2-5; the D is unclear. Trimming pared 6 bases from V and 1 base from J, leaving 16 bases between. CDR3 length: 15 amino acids. Germline values: CDR1 SGDLS, CDR2 YYNGEE. CDR3 DNA sequence: TGTGCCAGCACCTCCCTTGGCGGCATCCAAGAGACCCAGTACTTC. As protein: CASTSLGGIQETQYF.

The chain uses TRBV27 and TRBJ1-1, with TRBD1 as a possible D gene (5 bases). The CDR3 is made up of 14 amino acids. V was pared by 5 bases and J by 4 bases, with 14 bases between. Looked up from germline, CDR1 is MNHEY and CDR2 is SMNVEV (reference sequence). CDR3 nucleotide sequence: TGTGCCAGCAGTCCAGGGAATTGGGGCACTGAAGCTTTCTTT. This encodes CASSPGNWGTEAFF.

V is TRBV5-1 and J is TRBJ1-3; D unresolved. CDR1 and CDR2 (germline): SGHRS, YFSETQ. The CDR3 totals 14 residues. The V gene lost 5 bases and the J gene lost 0 bases, with 9 bases spanning the gap. CDR3 residues: CASREVYSGNTIYF. In DNA form, the CDR3 reads TGCGCCAGCAGGGAGGTGTACTCTGGAAACACCATATATTTT.

The J gene is TRBJ1-2, the V gene TRBV18; D is perhaps TRBD1 (5 bases). The CDR3 runs to 15 residues. Per the germline V gene, CDR1 is KGHSH and CDR2 is LQKENI. V was trimmed by 3 bases and J by 0 bases, leaving 11 bases between them. CDR3: CASSPDSSTNYGYTF. CDR3 nucleotide sequence: TGTGCCAGCTCACCCGACAGTTCTACTAACTATGGCTACACCTTC.

This sequence joins TRBV5-1 and TRBJ2-1, with D maybe TRBD1 (6 bases). The CDR3 length is 13 residues. Trimming left V 5 bases short and J 5 bases short, with 11 bases between. CDR1 and CDR2 from the germline V gene are SGHRS and YFSETQ. In DNA form, the CDR3 reads TGCGCCAGCAGATACCGACAGGACAATGAGCAGTTCTTC. This codes for CASRYRQDNEQFF.

This clone came up once. The chain carries TRBV18 and TRBJ2-1, with TRBD2 matching over 15 bases. Trimming cost V 4 bases and J 7 bases; bases outside gene matches: 5. CDR1 is KGHSH, CDR2 LQKENI, per germline. CDR3 length: 16 residues. The CDR3 reads CASSLRTSGRANEQFF. CDR3 sequence (DNA): TGTGCCAGCTCACTTAGGACTAGCGGGAGGGCAAATGAGCAGTTCTTC. Together with reference TRBV18 and TRBJ2-1, the CDR3 gives the full variable domain: NAGVMQNPRHLVRRRGQEARLRCSPMKGHSHVYWYRQLPEEGLKFMVYLQKENIIDESGMPKERFSAEFPKEGPSILRIQQVVRGDSAAYFCASSLRTSGRANEQFFGPGTRLTVL.

This clone was counted once. V usage is TRBV28 and J usage is TRBJ2-6; D unclear. V was shortened by 3 bases and J by 1 base, with 10 bases between the two germline ends. CDR1 and CDR2 (germline): MDHEN, SYDVKM. This CDR3 contains 16 residues. In DNA, the CDR3 is TGTGCCAGCAGTTTGACACCCCCGTCTGGGGCCAACGTCCTGACTTTC. This sequence encodes CASSLTPPSGANVLTF.

The chain joins TRBV7-2 to TRBJ1-6, with D perhaps TRBD1 (5 bases). The germline gives CDR1 SGHTA, CDR2 FQGNSA. The CDR3 length is 18 residues. V lost 5 bases and J lost 0, with 17 bases in between. The CDR3 here is CASSMAGSFTSYNSPLHF. CDR3 in DNA: TGTGCCAGCAGCATGGCAGGGTCCTTCACCTCCTATAATTCACCCCTCCACTTT.

The gene calls are TRBV4-3 and TRBJ2-1; 9 bases line up with TRBD1. CDR1 is LGHNA and CDR2 is YSLEER in the germline V gene. This CDR3 is built from 15 residues. Germline trimming cut 4 bases from V and 1 base from J; bases unmatched to any gene: 2. CDR3 protein: CASSPDRGSYNEQFF. DNA for the CDR3: TGCGCCAGCAGCCCGGACAGGGGTTCCTACAATGAGCAGTTCTTC.

This CDR3 is CASSPMGRRTYNEQFF. DNA of the CDR3: TGTGCCAGCAGCCCGATGGGACGACGAACCTACAATGAGCAGTTCTTC. V is TRBV3-1 (or the pseudogene TRBV3-2) and J is TRBJ2-1; TRBD1 or TRBD2 may be the D gene (5 bases each). The CDR3 length is 16 residues. V was cut by 4 bases and J by 2 bases, with 15 bases left in between. Germline assignment: CDR1 LGHDT and CDR2 YNNKEL (reference sequence).

This rearrangement joins TRBV29-1 to TRBJ2-1; D unresolved. CDR3 length equals 16 residues. Germline CDR1 SQVTM, CDR2 ANQGSEA. The ends were cut back, 1 base at V and 3 bases at J, with 16 bases in the middle. CDR3 region: CSVEVAWRSFYNEQFF. The CDR3 coding sequence is TGCAGCGTTGAAGTAGCTTGGCGGTCTTTCTACAATGAGCAGTTCTTC.

The rearrangement links TRBV28 to TRBJ1-2, with 9 bases matching TRBD1. This CDR3 comprises 13 residues. Germline-derived CDR1 and CDR2 are MDHEN and SYDVKM. The CDR3 DNA is TGTGCTCTACAGGGGGCTGGTGGCTATGGCTACACCTTC. It translates to CALQGAGGYGYTF.

This clone was observed once. V gene TRBV12-3 or TRBV12-4 combines with J gene TRBJ2-7; D call uncertain. The V end lost 2 bases, the J end lost 6 bases, and 11 bases lay between the germline ends. This CDR3 spans 13 amino acids. CDR3 in amino acids: CASSLYRNLEQYF. In DNA, the CDR3 is TGTGCCAGCAGTTTATATCGGAACCTCGAGCAGTACTTC.